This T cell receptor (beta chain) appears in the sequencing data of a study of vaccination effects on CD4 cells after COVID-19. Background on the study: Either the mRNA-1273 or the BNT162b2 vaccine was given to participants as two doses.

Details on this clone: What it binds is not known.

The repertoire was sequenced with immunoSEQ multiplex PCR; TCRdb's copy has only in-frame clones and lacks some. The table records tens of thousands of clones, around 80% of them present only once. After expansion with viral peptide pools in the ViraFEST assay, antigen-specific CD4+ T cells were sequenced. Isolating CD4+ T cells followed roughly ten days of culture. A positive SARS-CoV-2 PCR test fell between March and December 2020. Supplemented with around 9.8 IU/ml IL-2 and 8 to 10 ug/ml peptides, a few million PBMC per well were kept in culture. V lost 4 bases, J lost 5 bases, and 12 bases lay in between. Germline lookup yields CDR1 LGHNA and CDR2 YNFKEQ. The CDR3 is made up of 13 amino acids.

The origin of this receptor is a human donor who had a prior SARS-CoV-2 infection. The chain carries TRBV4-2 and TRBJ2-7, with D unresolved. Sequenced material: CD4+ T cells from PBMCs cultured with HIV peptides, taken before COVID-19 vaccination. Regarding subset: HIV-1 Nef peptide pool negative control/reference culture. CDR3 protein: CASSPPSGDEQYF. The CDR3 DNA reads TGTGCCAGCAGCCCCCCCTCCGGTGACGAGCAGTACTTC.